This T cell receptor (beta chain) appears in the sequencing data of a study of immune evolution from preneoplasia to lung adenocarcinoma. Notes on this clone: What it binds is unknown.

TCRdb's copy holds only in-frame clones and misses some; the assay was immunoSEQ multiplex PCR. The data hold some 3,700 clones, with about 81% observed a single time. Histologic diagnosis was independently verified by two lung pathologists. Macro-dissection enriched premalignant or tumor cells before nucleic acid extraction. Whole-study findings and limits: Normal lung had highest clonality; later lesions appeared denser, more diverse.

The CDR3 covers 18 residues. Germline V gene lookup returns CDR1 SGHTA and CDR2 FQGTGA. Trimming removed 3 bases at V and 0 bases at J, with 18 bases between. The rearrangement uses TRBV7-3 and TRBJ1-3; D unresolved. Sequenced: FFPE invasive lung adenocarcinoma tissue. The TCR comes from a person aged 65 to 79 with invasive lung adenocarcinoma. CDR3 amino acids: CASSFTTPGVVSGNTIYF. The CDR3 nucleotides read TGTGCCAGCAGCTTCACCACCCCCGGGGTCGTCTCTGGAAACACCATATATTTT. Variable domain in full (rest from reference TRBV7-3 and TRBJ1-3): GAGVSQTPSNKVTEKGKYVELRCDPISGHTALYWYRQSLGQGPEFLIYFQGTGAADDSGLPNDRFFAVRPEGSVSTLKIQRTERGDSAVYLCASSFTTPGVVSGNTIYFGEGSWLTVV.